Sequencing of this T cell receptor (beta chain) was carried out in a study of high-grade serous ovarian cancer treatment subgroups. About the research overall: Each sample yielded on average roughly 7,000 unique TCR beta rearrangements from approximately 15,000 reads. Findings and caveats of the study: Different patients shared almost no repertoire; same-patient tumors shared about 0.11 to 0.85. CDR1 and CDR2 were left unanalyzed; analyses focused on CDR3. Without spatial data, bulk sequencing limits insight into HGSC tumor diversity.

Tumor samples were taken before definitive surgery or chemotherapy. This clone was seen a handful of times. Its antigen is not identified. Here immunoSEQ multiplex PCR was the method, and the copy in TCRdb shows in-frame clones only, minus some. In the table there are about 4,900 clones, around 70% of which are singletons. The sequence derives from a human donor with high-grade serous ovarian cancer. Input material: tumor tissue.

The CDR3 DNA sequence: TGCGCCAGCAGCCAGAGGGACTACCTCGACCTGAACACCGGGGAGCTGTTTTTT. Translating it yields CASSQRDYLDLNTGELFF. The chain carries TRBV4-1 and TRBJ2-2; 7 bases align to TRBD2. The CDR3 loop spans 18 amino acids. CDR1 MGHRA and CDR2 YSYEKL come from the germline V gene. V dropped 3 bases and J dropped 1; count of bases not matched to a gene: 11.